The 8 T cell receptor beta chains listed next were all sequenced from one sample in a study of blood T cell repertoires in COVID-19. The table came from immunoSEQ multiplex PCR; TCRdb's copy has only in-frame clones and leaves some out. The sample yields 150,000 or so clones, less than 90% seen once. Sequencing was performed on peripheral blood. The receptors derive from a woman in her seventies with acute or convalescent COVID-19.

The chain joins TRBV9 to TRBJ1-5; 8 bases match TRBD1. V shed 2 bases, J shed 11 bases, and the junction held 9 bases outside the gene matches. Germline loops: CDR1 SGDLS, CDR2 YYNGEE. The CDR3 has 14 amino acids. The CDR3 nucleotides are TGTGCCAGCAGCGTCGGGGACAGGCTCTCGGCCCAGCATTTT. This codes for CASSVGDRLSAQHF.

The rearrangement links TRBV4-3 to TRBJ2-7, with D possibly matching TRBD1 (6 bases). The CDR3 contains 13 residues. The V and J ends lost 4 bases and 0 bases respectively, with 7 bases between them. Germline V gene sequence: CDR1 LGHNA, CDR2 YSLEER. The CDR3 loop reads CASSRTVSYEQYF. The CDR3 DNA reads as TGCGCCAGCAGCCGGACAGTCTCCTACGAGCAGTACTTC.

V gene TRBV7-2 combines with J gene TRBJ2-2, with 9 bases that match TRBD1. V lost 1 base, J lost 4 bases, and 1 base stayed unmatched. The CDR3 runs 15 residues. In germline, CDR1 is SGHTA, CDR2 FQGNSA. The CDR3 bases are TGTGCCAGCAGCTTAGACAGGGGGCGCACCGGGGAGCTGTTTTTT. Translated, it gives CASSLDRGRTGELFF. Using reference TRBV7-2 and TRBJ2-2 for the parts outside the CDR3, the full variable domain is GAGVSQSPSNKVTEKGKDVELRCDPISGHTALYWYRQSLGQGLEFLIYFQGNSAPDKSGLPSDRFSAERTGGSVSTLTIQRTQQEDSAVYLCASSLDRGRTGELFFGEGSRLTVL.

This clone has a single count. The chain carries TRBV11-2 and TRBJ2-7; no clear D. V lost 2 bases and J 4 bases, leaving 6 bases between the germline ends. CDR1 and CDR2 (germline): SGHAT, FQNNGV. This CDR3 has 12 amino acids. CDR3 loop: CASSLFRYEQYF. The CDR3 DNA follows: TGTGCCAGCAGCTTATTCAGATACGAGCAGTACTTC.

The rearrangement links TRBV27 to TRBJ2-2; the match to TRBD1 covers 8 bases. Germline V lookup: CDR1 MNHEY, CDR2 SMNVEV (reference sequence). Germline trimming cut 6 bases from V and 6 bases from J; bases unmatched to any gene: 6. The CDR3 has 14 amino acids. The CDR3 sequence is CASRLQGAAGELFF. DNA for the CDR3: TGTGCCAGCAGGCTGCAGGGGGCGGCCGGGGAGCTGTTTTTT.

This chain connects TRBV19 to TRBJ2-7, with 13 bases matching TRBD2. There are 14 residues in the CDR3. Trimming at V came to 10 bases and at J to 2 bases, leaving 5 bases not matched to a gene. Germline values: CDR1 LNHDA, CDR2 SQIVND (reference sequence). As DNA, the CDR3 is TGTGCCACCAGACTAGCGGGAGGCCCCTACGAGCAGTACTTC. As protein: CATRLAGGPYEQYF.

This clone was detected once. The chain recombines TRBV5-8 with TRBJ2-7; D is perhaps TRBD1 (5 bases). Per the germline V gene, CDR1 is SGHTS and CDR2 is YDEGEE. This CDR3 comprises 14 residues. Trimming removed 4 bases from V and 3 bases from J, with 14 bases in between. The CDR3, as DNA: TGTGCCAGCAGCATGGCGACAGCTCACTACGAGCAGTACTTC. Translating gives CASSMATAHYEQYF.

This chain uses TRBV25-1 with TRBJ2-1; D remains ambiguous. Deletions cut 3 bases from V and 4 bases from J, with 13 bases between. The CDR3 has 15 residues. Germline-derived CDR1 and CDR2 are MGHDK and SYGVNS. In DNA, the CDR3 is TGTGCCAGCAGTGATAGCCTACAACTTTACAATGAGCAGTTCTTC. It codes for CASSDSLQLYNEQFF. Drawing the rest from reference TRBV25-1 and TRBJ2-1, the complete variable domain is EADIYQTPRYLVIGTGKKITLECSQTMGHDKMYWYQQDPGMELHLIHYSYGVNSTEKGDLSSESTVSRIRTEHFPLTLESARPSHTSQYLCASSDSLQLYNEQFFGPGTRLTVL.